The T cell receptor (beta chain) under discussion was sequenced for a study of blood T cell repertoires in COVID-19. For the study at large: The cDNA or gDNA used as material had been derived from T cells, B-cell-depleted T cells, or PBMCs.

This clone was seen once. Researchers sorted participants into cohorts using their self-reported clinical history. Donors of Cohort 3 who recovered were those that had two negative PCRs, clearance, or symptom resolution. Authors' analysis steps: Amplified reference gene primers provided the basis for estimating nucleated cell counts. Method: immunoSEQ multiplex PCR; TCRdb's copy keeps in-frame clones and lacks some. From that table come the V and J calls and clone size; the DNA was used to work out D and trimming. The sample lists 150,000 to 200,000 clones, 70% to 80% occurring once. Germline assignment: CDR1 SGHRS and CDR2 YFSETQ. The CDR3 covers 14 residues. The junction had 6 bases not matched to a gene; V was cut back by 5 bases and J by 2 bases.

The specimen was PBMCs or T cells enriched from blood (not recorded which). The receptor comes from a woman between 45 and 65 years old who had recovered from COVID-19. The chain links TRBV5-1 to TRBJ2-7; 8 nucleotides match TRBD2. The chain's CDR3 is CASRAGEGPYEQYF. Written as DNA, the CDR3 is TGCGCCAGCAGAGCGGGAGAGGGTCCCTACGAGCAGTACTTC.